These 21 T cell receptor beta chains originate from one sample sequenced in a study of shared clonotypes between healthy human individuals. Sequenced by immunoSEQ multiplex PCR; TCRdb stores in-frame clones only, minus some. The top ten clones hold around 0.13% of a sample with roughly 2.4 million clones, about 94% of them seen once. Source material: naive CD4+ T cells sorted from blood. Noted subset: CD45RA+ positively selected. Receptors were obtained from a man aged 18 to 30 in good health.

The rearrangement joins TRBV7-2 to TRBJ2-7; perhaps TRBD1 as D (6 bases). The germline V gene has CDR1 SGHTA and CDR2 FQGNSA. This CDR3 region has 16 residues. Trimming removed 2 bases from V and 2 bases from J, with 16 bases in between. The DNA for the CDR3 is TGTGCCAGCAGCTTATTTGACAGGACTGGAACCTACGAGCAGTACTTC. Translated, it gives CASSLFDRTGTYEQYF.

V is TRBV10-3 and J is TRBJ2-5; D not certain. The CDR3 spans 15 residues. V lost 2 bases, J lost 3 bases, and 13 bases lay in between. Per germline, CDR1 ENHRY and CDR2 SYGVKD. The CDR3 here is CAISEPRLGKETQYF. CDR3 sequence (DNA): TGTGCCATCAGTGAGCCCAGGTTAGGGAAAGAGACCCAGTACTTC.

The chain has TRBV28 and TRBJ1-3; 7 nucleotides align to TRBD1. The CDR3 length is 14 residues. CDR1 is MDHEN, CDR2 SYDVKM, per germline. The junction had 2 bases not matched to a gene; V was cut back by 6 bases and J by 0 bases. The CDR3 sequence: CASRPGGSGNTIYF. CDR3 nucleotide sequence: TGTGCCAGCAGGCCAGGGGGCTCTGGAAACACCATATATTTT.

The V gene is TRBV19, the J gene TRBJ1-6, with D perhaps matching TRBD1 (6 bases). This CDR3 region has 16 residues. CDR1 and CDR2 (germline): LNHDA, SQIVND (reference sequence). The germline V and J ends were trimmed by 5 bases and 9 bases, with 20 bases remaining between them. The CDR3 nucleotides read TGTGCCAGTAGTCCCCCGGGACACCTACCGAGTTCACCCCTCCACTTT. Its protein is CASSPPGHLPSSPLHF.

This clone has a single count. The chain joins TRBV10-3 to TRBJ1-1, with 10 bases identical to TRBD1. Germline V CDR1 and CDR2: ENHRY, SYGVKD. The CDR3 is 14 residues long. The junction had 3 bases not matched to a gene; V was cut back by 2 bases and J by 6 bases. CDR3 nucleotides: TGTGCCATCAGTGAGGGGGGACAGGGGCCTGAAGCTTTCTTT. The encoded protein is CAISEGGQGPEAFF.

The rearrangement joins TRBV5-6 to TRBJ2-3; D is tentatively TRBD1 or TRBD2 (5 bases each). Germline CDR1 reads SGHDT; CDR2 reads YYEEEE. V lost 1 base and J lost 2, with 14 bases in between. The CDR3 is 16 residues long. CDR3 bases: TGTGCCAGCAGCTTGAAGACGGGACCTCCCACAGATACGCAGTATTTT. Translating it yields CASSLKTGPPTDTQYF.

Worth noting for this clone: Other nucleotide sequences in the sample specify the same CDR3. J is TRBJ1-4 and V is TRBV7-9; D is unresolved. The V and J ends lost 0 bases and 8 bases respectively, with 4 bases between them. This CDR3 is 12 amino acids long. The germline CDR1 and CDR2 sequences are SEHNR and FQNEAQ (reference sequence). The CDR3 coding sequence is TGTGCCAGCAGCTTAGCGAGCGAAAAACTGTTTTTT. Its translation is CASSLASEKLFF.

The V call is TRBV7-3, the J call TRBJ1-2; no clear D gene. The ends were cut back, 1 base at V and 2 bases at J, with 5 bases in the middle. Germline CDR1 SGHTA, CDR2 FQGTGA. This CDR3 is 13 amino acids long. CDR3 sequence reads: CASSLSPNYGYTF. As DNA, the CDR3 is TGTGCCAGCAGCTTAAGCCCAAACTATGGCTACACCTTC.

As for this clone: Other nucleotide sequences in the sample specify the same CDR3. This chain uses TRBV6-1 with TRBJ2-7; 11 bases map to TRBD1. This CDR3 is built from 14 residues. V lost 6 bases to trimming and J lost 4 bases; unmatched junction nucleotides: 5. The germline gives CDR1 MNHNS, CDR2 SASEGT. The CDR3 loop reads CASRRTGGVYEQYF. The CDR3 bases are TGTGCCAGCAGGCGGACAGGGGGCGTTTACGAGCAGTACTTC.

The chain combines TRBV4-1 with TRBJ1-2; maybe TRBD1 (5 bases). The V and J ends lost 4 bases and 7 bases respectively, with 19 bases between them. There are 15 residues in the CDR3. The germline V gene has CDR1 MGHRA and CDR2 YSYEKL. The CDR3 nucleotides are TGCGCCAGCAGCCCCCGGGAAGGAGGGGTTTTTGGCTACACCTTC. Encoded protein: CASSPREGGVFGYTF.

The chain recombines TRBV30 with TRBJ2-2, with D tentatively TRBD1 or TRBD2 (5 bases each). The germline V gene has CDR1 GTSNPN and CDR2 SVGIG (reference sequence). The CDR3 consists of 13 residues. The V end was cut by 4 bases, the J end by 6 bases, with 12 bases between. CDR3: CAWMRGRAGELFF. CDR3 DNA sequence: TGTGCCTGGATGAGGGGCAGAGCCGGGGAGCTGTTTTTT.

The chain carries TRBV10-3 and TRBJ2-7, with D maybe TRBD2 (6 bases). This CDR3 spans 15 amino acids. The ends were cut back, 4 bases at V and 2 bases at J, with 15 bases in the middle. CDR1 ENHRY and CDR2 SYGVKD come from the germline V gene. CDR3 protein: CAISGLAGNTYEQYF. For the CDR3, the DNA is TGTGCCATCAGTGGCTTGGCGGGAAATACCTACGAGCAGTACTTC.

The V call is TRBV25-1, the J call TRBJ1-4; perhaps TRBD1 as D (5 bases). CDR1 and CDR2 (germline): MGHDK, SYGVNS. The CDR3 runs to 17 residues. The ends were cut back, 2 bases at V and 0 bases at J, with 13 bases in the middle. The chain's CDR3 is CASSELGASSTNEKLFF. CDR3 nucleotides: TGTGCCAGCAGTGAACTCGGGGCCAGTTCAACTAATGAAAAACTGTTTTTT. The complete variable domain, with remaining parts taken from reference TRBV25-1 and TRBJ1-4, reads EADIYQTPRYLVIGTGKKITLECSQTMGHDKMYWYQQDPGMELHLIHYSYGVNSTEKGDLSSESTVSRIRTEHFPLTLESARPSHTSQYLCASSELGASSTNEKLFFGSGTQLSVL.

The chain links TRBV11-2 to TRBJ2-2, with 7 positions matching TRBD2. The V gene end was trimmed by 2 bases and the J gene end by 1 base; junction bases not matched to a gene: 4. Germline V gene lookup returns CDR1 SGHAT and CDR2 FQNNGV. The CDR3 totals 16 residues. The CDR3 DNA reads TGTGCCAGCAGCTTAACGAGGGAGGGGAACACCGGGGAGCTGTTTTTT. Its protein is CASSLTREGNTGELFF.

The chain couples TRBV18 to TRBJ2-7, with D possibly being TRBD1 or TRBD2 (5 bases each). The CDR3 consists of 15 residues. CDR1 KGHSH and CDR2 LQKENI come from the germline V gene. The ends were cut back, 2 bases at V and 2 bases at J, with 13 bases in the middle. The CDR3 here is CASSPRPGPTYEQYF. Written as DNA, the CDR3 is TGTGCCAGCTCACCAAGGCCGGGGCCTACCTACGAGCAGTACTTC.

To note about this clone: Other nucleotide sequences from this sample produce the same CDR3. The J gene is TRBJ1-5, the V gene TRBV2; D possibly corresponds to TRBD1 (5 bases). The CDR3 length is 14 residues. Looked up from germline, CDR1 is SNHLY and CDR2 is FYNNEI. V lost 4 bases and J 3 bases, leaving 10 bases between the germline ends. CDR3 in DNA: TGTGCCAGCAGTGCAGACAGCTCCAATCAGCCCCAGCATTTT. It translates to CASSADSSNQPQHF.

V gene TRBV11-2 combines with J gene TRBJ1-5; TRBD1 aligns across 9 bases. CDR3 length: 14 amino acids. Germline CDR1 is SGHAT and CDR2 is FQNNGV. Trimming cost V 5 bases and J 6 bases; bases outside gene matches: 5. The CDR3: CASSGDRGSQPQHF. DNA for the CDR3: TGTGCCAGCAGCGGAGACAGGGGGAGTCAGCCCCAGCATTTT.

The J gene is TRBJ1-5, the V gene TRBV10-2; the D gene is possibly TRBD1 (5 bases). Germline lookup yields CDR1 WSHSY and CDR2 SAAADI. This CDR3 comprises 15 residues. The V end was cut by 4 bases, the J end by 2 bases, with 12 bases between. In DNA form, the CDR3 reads TGCGCCAGCAGTGCGTCAGGGCCTCGCAATCAGCCCCAGCATTTT. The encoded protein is CASSASGPRNQPQHF.

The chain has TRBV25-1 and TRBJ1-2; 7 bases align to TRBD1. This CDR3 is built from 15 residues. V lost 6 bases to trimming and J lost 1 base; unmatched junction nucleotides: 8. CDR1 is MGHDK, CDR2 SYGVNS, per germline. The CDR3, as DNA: TGTGCCAGCAGATTCCAGGGGGAAATTAACTATGGCTACACCTTC. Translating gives CASRFQGEINYGYTF.

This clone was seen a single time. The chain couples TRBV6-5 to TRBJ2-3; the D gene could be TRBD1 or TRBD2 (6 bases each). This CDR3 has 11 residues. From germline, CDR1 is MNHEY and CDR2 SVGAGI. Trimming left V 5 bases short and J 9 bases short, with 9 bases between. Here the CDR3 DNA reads TGTGCCAGCAGTCCCGGGGGCACGCAGTATTTT. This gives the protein CASSPGGTQYF.

The CDR3 region is CASSLVGGTRASHEQYF. In DNA form, the CDR3 reads TGTGCCAGCAGCTTAGTGGGGGGGACGAGGGCATCCCACGAGCAGTACTTC. The rearrangement links TRBV7-9 to TRBJ2-7, with 7 nucleotides matching TRBD2. V was clipped by 1 base and J by 5 bases; unmatched bases: 14. This CDR3 is 17 amino acids long. Germline V CDR1 and CDR2: SEHNR, FQNEAQ (reference sequence).